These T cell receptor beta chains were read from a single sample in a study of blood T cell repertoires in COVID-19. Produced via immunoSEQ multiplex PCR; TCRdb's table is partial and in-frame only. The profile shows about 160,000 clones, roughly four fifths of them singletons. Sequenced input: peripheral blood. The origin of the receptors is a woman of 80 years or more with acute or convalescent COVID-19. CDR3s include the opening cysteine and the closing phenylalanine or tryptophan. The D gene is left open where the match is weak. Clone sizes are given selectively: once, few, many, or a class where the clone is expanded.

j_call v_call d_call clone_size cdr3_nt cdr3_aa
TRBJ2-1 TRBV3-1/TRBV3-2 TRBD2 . TGTGCCAGCAGCCCTGATATAGCGGGAGGGCCTCAGTTCTTC CASSPDIAGGPQFF
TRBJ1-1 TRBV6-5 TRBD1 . TGTGCCAGCAGTCAGCCGACAGGGGACACTGAAGCTTTCTTT CASSQPTGDTEAFF
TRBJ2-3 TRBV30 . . TGTGCCTGGACGGCTAGGGACACCGGCACAGATACGCAGTATTTT CAWTARDTGTDTQYF
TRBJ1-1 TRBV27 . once TGTGCCAGCAGTTCTAACCAGGGGCTGGCTGAAGCTTTCTTT CASSSNQGLAEAFF
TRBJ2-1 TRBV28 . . TGTGCCAGCGGCCTGACCTACAATGAGCAGTTCTTC CASGLTYNEQFF
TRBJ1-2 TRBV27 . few TGTGCCAGCGGCAGGGGCGTAAACTATGGCTACACCTTC CASGRGVNYGYTF
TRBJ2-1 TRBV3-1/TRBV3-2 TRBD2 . TGTGCCAGCAGCCAAGCTCTAGCGGGAGCGGTGGGATACAATGAGCAGTTCTTC CASSQALAGAVGYNEQFF
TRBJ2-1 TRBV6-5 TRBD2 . TGTGCCAGCAGGGGGCTAGCGGGTTCCTACAATGAGCAGTTCTTC CASRGLAGSYNEQFF
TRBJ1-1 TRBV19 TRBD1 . TGTGCCAGTAGTATGGGACAGGGCACTGAAGCTTTCTTT CASSMGQGTEAFF
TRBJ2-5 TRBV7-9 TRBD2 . TGTGCCAGCAGCACGGGGGGGGCCGAACAAGAGACCCAGTACTTC CASSTGGAEQETQYF
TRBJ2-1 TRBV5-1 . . TGCGCCAGCAGCGAGGACTTGAATGAGCAGTTCTTC CASSEDLNEQFF
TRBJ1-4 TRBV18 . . TGTGCCAGCTCACCGGGGAGCCGGCAGGAAAAACTGTTTTTT CASSPGSRQEKLFF
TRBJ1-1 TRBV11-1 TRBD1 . TGTGCCAGCAGCTTTAGGCAGGGGGTCAACACTGAAGCTTTCTTT CASSFRQGVNTEAFF
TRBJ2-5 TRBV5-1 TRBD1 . TGCGCCAGCAGCCCAGGGGGCAGCGTTCAAGAGACCCAGTACTTC CASSPGGSVQETQYF
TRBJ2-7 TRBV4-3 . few TGCGCCAGCAGCCCCCGCTACGAGCAGTACTTC CASSPRYEQYF
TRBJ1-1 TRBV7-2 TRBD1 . TGTGCCAGCAGCGCGACAGGGGGCACTGAAGCTTTCTTT CASSATGGTEAFF
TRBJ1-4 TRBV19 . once TGTGCCAGTAGGGGGCTCGAAGGCAGGGATGAAAAACTGTTTTTT CASRGLEGRDEKLFF
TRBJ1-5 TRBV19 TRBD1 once TGTGCCAGTAGGCAACAGGGGAGCAATCAGCCCCAGCATTTT CASRQQGSNQPQHF
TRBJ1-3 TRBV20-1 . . TGCAGTGCTAGTCCATCTAGCTCTGGAAACACCATATATTTT CSASPSSSGNTIYF
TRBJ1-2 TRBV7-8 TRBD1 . TGTGCCAGCAGCTTAAGGGGACAGGGGGCTTTCTTTAACCATGGCTACACCTTC CASSLRGQGAFFNHGYTF
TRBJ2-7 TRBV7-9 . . TGTGCCAGCAGCTTGGTGGGAGGACGAATCGAGCAGTACTTC CASSLVGGRIEQYF
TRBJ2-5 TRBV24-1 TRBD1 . TGTGCCACCAGTGACTCGGGACAGCAGACCCAGTACTTC CATSDSGQQTQYF
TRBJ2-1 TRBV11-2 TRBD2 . TGTGCCAGCAGCTTAGCTTGGACTAGCATACGTCTTAATGAGCAGTTCTTC CASSLAWTSIRLNEQFF
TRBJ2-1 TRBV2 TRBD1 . TGTGCCAGCAGCCTTGACAGGGTCGGTAAGAATGAGCAGTTCTTC CASSLDRVGKNEQFF
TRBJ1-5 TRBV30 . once TGTGCCTGGAGTGCCCTTGGGAGGGGAGGAAGCAATCAGCCCCAGCATTTT CAWSALGRGGSNQPQHF
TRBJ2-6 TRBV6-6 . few TGTGCCAGCAGCCCGAGACAGTACTCTGGGGCCAACGTCCTGACTTTC CASSPRQYSGANVLTF
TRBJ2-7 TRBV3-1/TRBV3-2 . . TGTGCCAGCAGCCATGCAGGGGGGTATGGGCAGTACTTC CASSHAGGYGQYF
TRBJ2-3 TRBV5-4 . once TGTGCCAGCAGTGAACAAGATACGCAGTATTTT CASSEQDTQYF
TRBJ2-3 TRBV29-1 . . TGCAGCGTCCGAAGGTTGAGCGGCCTTAGGGGGGATACGCAGTATTTT CSVRRLSGLRGDTQYF
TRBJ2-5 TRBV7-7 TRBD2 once TGTGCCAGCAGCTCCAGCAGCAGCGGGGCGGGAGAGACCCAGTACTTC CASSSSSSGAGETQYF
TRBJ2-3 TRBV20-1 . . TGCAGTGCTAGAGTAGTAGATACGCAGTATTTT CSARVVDTQYF
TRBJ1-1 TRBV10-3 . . TGTGCCATCAGTGACGGGCGCAGGGCGAACACTGAAGCTTTCTTT CAISDGRRANTEAFF
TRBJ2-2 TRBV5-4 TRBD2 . TGTGCCAGCAGCTTGGGAGGGACGGGGAGGGCCGGGGAGCTGTTTTTT CASSLGGTGRAGELFF
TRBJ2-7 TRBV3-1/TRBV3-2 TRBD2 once TGTGCCAGCAGCCCCCGGACTAGCTCCTACGAGCAGTACTTC CASSPRTSSYEQYF
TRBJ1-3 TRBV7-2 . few TGTGCCAGCCGGCGGGGCCCCTCTGGAAACACCATATATTTT CASRRGPSGNTIYF
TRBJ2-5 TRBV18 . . TGTGCCAGCTCACCGGGGAGGATCCAGACCCAGTACTTC CASSPGRIQTQYF
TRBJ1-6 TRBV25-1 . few TGTGCCAGCAGTGAATATATAGGGGACACCTCTTTAGCTTCACCCCTCCACTTT CASSEYIGDTSLASPLHF
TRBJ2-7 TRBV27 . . TGTGCCAGCAGTTTACGGGCCGGGACACTCTACGAGCAGTACTTC CASSLRAGTLYEQYF
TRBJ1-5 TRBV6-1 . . TGTGCCAGCAGTGAGAGGGTGGTCGGCAATCAGCCCCAGCATTTT CASSERVVGNQPQHF
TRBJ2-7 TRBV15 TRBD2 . TGTGCCACCAGCTCGTATACTAGCGGGAGCGACGAGCAGTACTTC CATSSYTSGSDEQYF
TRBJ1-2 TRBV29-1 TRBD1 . TGCAGCGTTGGGACAGGGATTAACTATGGCTACACCTTC CSVGTGINYGYTF
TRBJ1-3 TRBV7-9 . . TGTGCCAGCACCCCCCGGGGGGTCACTGGAAACACCATATATTTT CASTPRGVTGNTIYF
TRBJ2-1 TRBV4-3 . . TGCGCCAGCAGCCCTAGCGACCGGTCCTACAATGAGCAGTTCTTC CASSPSDRSYNEQFF
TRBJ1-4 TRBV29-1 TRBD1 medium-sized TGCAGCGCTAAGGACAGGGGGCTGGATAATGAAAAACTGTTTTTT CSAKDRGLDNEKLFF
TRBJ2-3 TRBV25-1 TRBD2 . TGTGCCAGCAGTGTAGGCCTAGCGGAAAGCACAGATACGCAGTATTTT CASSVGLAESTDTQYF
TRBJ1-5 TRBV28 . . TGTGCCAGCAGTTTATTGGGCAGGGTGAGCAATCAGCCCCAGCATTTT CASSLLGRVSNQPQHF
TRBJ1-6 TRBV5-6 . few TGTGCCAGCAGCTTGGGTGGACAGAATTCACCCCTCCACTTT CASSLGGQNSPLHF
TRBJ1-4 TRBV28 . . TGTGCCAGCAGTTTGGGGGGATTACAACAATCTAATGAAAAACTGTTTTTT CASSLGGLQQSNEKLFF
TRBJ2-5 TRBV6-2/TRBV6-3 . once TGTGCCAGCAGCGAGGGCATGATTCGACCCCTGTACCAAGAGACCCAGTACTTC CASSEGMIRPLYQETQYF
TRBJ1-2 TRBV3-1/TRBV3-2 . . TGTGCCAGCAGCCAAAGCGATCCAGGGATGCGTGGCTACACCTTC CASSQSDPGMRGYTF
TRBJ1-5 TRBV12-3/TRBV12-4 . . TGTGCCAGCAGTTTGGCCGCTAATCAGCCCCAGCATTTT CASSLAANQPQHF
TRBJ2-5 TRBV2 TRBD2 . TGTGCCAGCAGTAAGGGGCTAGCGGGAGAAGGGGAGACCCAGTACTTC CASSKGLAGEGETQYF
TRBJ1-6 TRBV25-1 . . TGTGCCAGCTGCAGCGGGGGGCTTAATTCACCCCTCCACTTT CASCSGGLNSPLHF
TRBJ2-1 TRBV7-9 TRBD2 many TGTGCCAGCAAAAAGCGGGAAAGCAATGAGCAGTTCTTC CASKKRESNEQFF
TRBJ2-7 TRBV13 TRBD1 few TGTGCCAGCAGCTGGACAGGGGGCCCTTTCTACGAGCAGTACTTC CASSWTGGPFYEQYF